This T cell receptor (beta chain) derives from a study of blood T cell repertoires in COVID-19. As for the study in general: Samples representing acute and convalescent COVID-19 were sourced from the United States, Italy and Spain. Sources were T cells, B-cell-depleted T cells, or PBMCs; the material itself was cDNA or gDNA.

The germline gives CDR1 MNHEY, CDR2 SVGEGT. The J segment lost 1 base and the V segment lost 5 bases, leaving 4 bases of the junction unmatched. The CDR3 has 16 residues. How the authors handled the data: Cell counts per sample came from amplifying reference gene primers. Here immunoSEQ multiplex PCR was the method, and the copy in TCRdb shows in-frame clones only, minus some. Clonal size and the V and J genes are those of that table, whereas D and trimming came from the DNA. This table holds 100,000 to 150,000 clones, about four fifths found once. The chain couples TRBV6-2 or TRBV6-3 to TRBJ2-2, with 10 bases fitting TRBD2. Material: peripheral blood. The receptor was isolated from a woman aged 80 or over with acute or convalescent COVID-19. The CDR3 DNA reads as TGTGCCAGCAGTAGACTAGCGGGCCGGAACACCGGGGAGCTGTTTTTT. Protein product: CASSRLAGRNTGELFF.